The clone carrying this TCR beta chain was found many times. Its antigen is unknown. This entry is derived from a study of neurological immune-mediated disorders. Study-wide findings and caveats: Patients with HTLV-1-associated myelopathy showed the most TCR clonal expansion. Those with multiple sclerosis showed the least, falling below healthy controls. The absence of any CDR3 amino acid sequence shared by expanded clones across subjects suggests that repertoires were private in all groups.

It was by 5'RACE with 10-nucleotide random UMIs that the cDNA was made. Each CDR3 protein gets one entry after TCRdb re-called the 5' RACE reads with MiXCR. Of some 54,000 distinct CDR3 sequences in the sample, around a tenth were seen once. The time point: longitudinal time-point 1 (baseline). PBMCs numbering 2 million and stored at -80 C yielded the unsorted libraries. Trimming removed 4 bases from V and 0 bases from J, with 20 bases in between. Germline CDR1 and CDR2: SGHDT and YYEEEE. CDR3 size: 18 residues. The V call is TRBV5-6, the J call TRBJ1-5; D uncertain. The sequence derives from a male donor with HTLV-1-associated myelopathy (HAM/TSP). The sample comprised PBMCs. The CDR3 is CASSADGGRRYSNQPQHF. The CDR3 coding sequence is TGTGCCAGCAGCGCTGACGGAGGTAGGAGGTATAGCAATCAGCCCCAGCATTTT.